The 19 T cell receptor beta chains given below trace back to one sample, sequenced in a study of vaccination effects on CD4 cells after COVID-19. ViraFEST expansion of antigen-specific CD4+ T cells with viral peptide pools preceded sequencing. A 10-day culture period preceded the isolation of CD4+ T cells. Vaccinated recipients, who were negative for nucleocapsid antibodies, had no history of SARS-CoV-2 infection. The antigens of these receptors remain unknown. Profiling relied on immunoSEQ multiplex PCR, and the TCRdb table lists in-frame clones only, not all of them. Of about 41,000 clones detected, more than 60% appear once; the ten largest clones hold roughly 24%. The sequences come from CD4+ T cells from PBMCs cultured with HCoV-OC43 spike peptides, collected before COVID-19 vaccination. The subset denotes: HCoV-OC43 spike overlapping peptide pool stimulation. All receptors derive from a human donor who received a COVID-19 vaccine.

The CDR3 sequence: CASSEYETRGEAFF. CDR3 nucleotide sequence: TGTGCCAGCAGCGAATACGAAACAAGGGGTGAAGCTTTCTTT. The chain links TRBV14 to TRBJ1-1; possible D gene TRBD1, 5 bases. Germline CDR1 reads SGHDN; CDR2 reads FVKESK. The CDR3 is 14 residues long. Between the trimmed V and J ends, which lost 5 bases and 7 bases, there was a span of 17 bases.

The chain uses TRBV30 and TRBJ1-6; D is unresolved. The V gene's germline CDR1 is GTSNPN and CDR2 SVGIG (reference sequence). The ends were cut back, 1 base at V and 9 bases at J, with 10 bases in the middle. The CDR3 runs 13 residues. The CDR3 protein is CAWSGGPGSPLHF. The CDR3 DNA reads TGTGCCTGGAGTGGAGGCCCGGGTTCACCCCTCCACTTT. The full variable domain, completed using reference TRBV30 and TRBJ1-6, is SQTIHQWPATLVQPVGSPLSLECTVEGTSNPNLYWYRQAAGRGLQLLFYSVGIGQISSEVPQNLSASRPQDRQFILSSKKLLLSDSGFYLCAWSGGPGSPLHFGNGTRLTVT.

The rearrangement uses TRBV14 and TRBJ2-1; perhaps TRBD1 as D (6 bases). Germline V gives CDR1 SGHDN, CDR2 FVKESK. This CDR3 contains 15 residues. V lost 4 bases and J 2 bases, leaving 12 bases between the germline ends. The CDR3 DNA is TGTGCCAGCAGCCCAGCACAGGGAACCTACAATGAGCAGTTCTTC. Translated: CASSPAQGTYNEQFF.

The chain uses TRBV4-2 and TRBJ1-2; 9 positions agree with TRBD1. Germline loops: CDR1 LGHNA, CDR2 YNFKEQ. There are 15 residues in the CDR3. Losses at the gene ends were 1 base for V and 6 bases for J; bases not matched to a gene: 6. CDR3 coding DNA: TGTGCCAGCAGCCAAGCCCCACAGGGGGCTGATGGCTACACCTTC. This sequence encodes CASSQAPQGADGYTF.

V usage is TRBV11-2 and J usage is TRBJ2-1; the D is unclear. Trimming cost V 2 bases and J 4 bases, with 12 bases left between them. Germline values: CDR1 SGHAT, CDR2 FQNNGV. CDR3 length: 15 amino acids. CDR3 amino acids: CASSLRSEPYNEQFF. CDR3 sequence (DNA): TGTGCCAGCAGCTTACGGTCAGAACCGTACAATGAGCAGTTCTTC.

The CDR3 nucleotides read TGTGCCAGTAGAAATAGCCCAGGGGGCTATGGCTACACCTTC. Its translation is CASRNSPGGYGYTF. The rearrangement uses TRBV19 and TRBJ1-2; 7 positions agree with TRBD1. The CDR3 is made up of 14 amino acids. The germline V gene encodes CDR1 LNHDA and CDR2 SQIVND (reference sequence). Losses at the gene ends were 6 bases for V and 4 bases for J; bases not matched to a gene: 8. Full variable domain (remainder filled in from reference TRBV19 and TRBJ1-2): DGGITQSPKYLFRKEGQNVTLSCEQNLNHDAMYWYRQDPGQGLRLIYYSQIVNDFQKGDIAEGYSVSREKKESFPLTVTSAQKNPTAFYLCASRNSPGGYGYTFGSGTRLTVV.

The V call is TRBV7-8, the J call TRBJ1-4, with 8 bases matching TRBD1. Germline V gene data show CDR1 as SGHVS and CDR2 as FQNEAQ. The V segment lost 3 bases and the J segment 8 bases; nucleotides outside the gene matches: 5. This CDR3 is built from 14 residues. The chain's CDR3 is CASSLDRAREKLFF. DNA of the CDR3: TGTGCCAGCAGCTTGGACAGGGCAAGGGAAAAACTGTTTTTT. The full variable domain, its missing parts supplied by reference TRBV7-8 and TRBJ1-4, is GAGVSQSPRYKVAKRGQDVALRCDPISGHVSLFWYQQALGQGPEFLTYFQNEAQLDKSGLPSDRFFAERPEGSVSTLKIQRTQQEDSAVYLCASSLDRAREKLFFGSGTQLSVL.

This clone was counted between two and nine times. V is TRBV4-1 and J is TRBJ1-6; perhaps TRBD1 as D (6 bases). Trimming pared 0 bases from V and 14 bases from J, leaving 14 bases between. Germline CDR1 MGHRA, CDR2 YSYEKL. The CDR3 totals 14 residues. In nucleotides, the CDR3 is TGCGCCAGCAGCCAAGATACACAGGGCCTAACCCTCCACTTT. Protein product: CASSQDTQGLTLHF.

The CDR3 DNA sequence: TGTGCCAGTAGCGGACAGGGTAACACTGAAGCTTTCTTT. Translation gives CASSGQGNTEAFF. The chain has TRBV19 and TRBJ1-1; 8 bases agree with TRBD1. The length of the CDR3 is 13 residues. The germline gives CDR1 LNHDA, CDR2 SQIVND (reference sequence). V lost 6 bases and J lost 2; bases outside the gene matches: 2.

The V gene is TRBV2, the J gene TRBJ2-7, with TRBD1 as a possible D gene (6 bases). The CDR3 runs to 15 residues. Looked up from germline, CDR1 is SNHLY and CDR2 is FYNNEI. Trimming removed 11 bases at V and 5 bases at J, with 25 bases between. CDR3 loop: CAGAKQGSTLNEQYF. CDR3 in DNA: TGTGCCGGGGCGAAGCAGGGGAGCACGTTGAACGAGCAGTACTTC.

This clone was observed once. The chain recombines TRBV2 with TRBJ2-3, with D perhaps being TRBD1 or TRBD2 (5 bases each). V lost 8 bases, J lost 0 bases, and 15 bases lay in between. Germline CDR1 reads SNHLY; CDR2 reads FYNNEI. This CDR3 is 15 amino acids long. CDR3 in DNA: TGTGCCAGCCTAAAAGGGGAGACTAGCACAGATACGCAGTATTTT. Protein product: CASLKGETSTDTQYF.

Only a few counts were recorded for this clone. The same CDR3 is also encoded by other DNA sequences in this sample. The genes are TRBV19 and TRBJ2-5; D possibly matches TRBD1 or TRBD2 (5 bases each). Per the germline V gene, CDR1 is LNHDA and CDR2 is SQIVND (reference sequence). Trimming removed 4 bases from V and 2 bases from J, with 8 bases in between. This CDR3 comprises 13 residues. In DNA form, the CDR3 reads TGTGCCAGTAGTAGGGGACGGCAAGAGACCCAGTACTTC. It translates to CASSRGRQETQYF.

The chain carries TRBV15 and TRBJ1-3; 7 bases are a match to TRBD1. With V trimmed by 0 bases and J by 4 bases, 9 bases remained unmatched. Germline CDR1 reads LNHNV; CDR2 reads YYDKDF (reference sequence). The CDR3 consists of 17 residues. The CDR3 is CATSRDRGETGGNTIYF. CDR3 nucleotide sequence: TGTGCCACCAGCAGAGATCGTGGGGAGACAGGGGGAAACACCATATATTTT.

This rearrangement joins TRBV7-9 to TRBJ1-1; D is possibly TRBD1 (5 bases). Germline V gene lookup returns CDR1 SEHNR and CDR2 FQNEAQ (reference sequence). CDR3 length: 13 residues. V lost 2 bases to trimming and J lost 3 bases, with 7 bases between them. CDR3 protein: CASSLQGYTEAFF. CDR3 sequence (DNA): TGTGCCAGCAGCTTACAGGGTTACACTGAAGCTTTCTTT.

V usage is TRBV13 and J usage is TRBJ1-4; TRBD1 matches at 9 bases. V was pared by 5 bases and J by 4 bases, with 5 bases of the junction left unmatched. This CDR3 contains 15 residues. Germline V lookup: CDR1 PRHDT, CDR2 FYEKMQ (reference sequence). The CDR3 bases are TGTGCCAGCAGCCCAGGGACAGGGCGTAATGAAAAACTGTTTTTT. This translates into CASSPGTGRNEKLFF.

This clone was seen a few times. This chain connects TRBV2 to TRBJ1-1; 7 bases map to TRBD1. V gave up 4 bases and J gave up 5 bases; unmatched junction bases: 10. The germline V gene encodes CDR1 SNHLY and CDR2 FYNNEI. CDR3 size: 15 residues. The CDR3 nucleotides read TGTGCCAGCAGTGTGAAACAGGGGAGTCGGACTGAAGCTTTCTTT. Translation gives CASSVKQGSRTEAFF.

J is TRBJ2-6 and V is TRBV4-3, with 7 bases lining up with TRBD1. The CDR3 has 17 residues. Germline V gene lookup returns CDR1 LGHNA and CDR2 YSLEER. Trimming cost V 1 base and J 0 bases; bases outside gene matches: 3. The CDR3 DNA follows: TGCGCCAGCAGCCAAGGGGACAGCTCCTCTGGGGCCAACGTCCTGACTTTC. Translated: CASSQGDSSSGANVLTF.

CDR3 sequence (DNA): TGTGCCAGCAGCACCGGACAGGGAGTATCCTACGAGCAGTACTTC. Translation: CASSTGQGVSYEQYF. The chain joins TRBV9 to TRBJ2-7, with 8 bases fitting TRBD1. The germline V gene has CDR1 SGDLS and CDR2 YYNGEE. V was clipped by 4 bases and J by 1 base; unmatched bases: 7. CDR3 length: 15 amino acids.

This clone was found once. The chain carries TRBV2 and TRBJ1-3, with a weak D call TRBD1 (6 bases). The CDR3 totals 16 residues. Per germline, CDR1 SNHLY and CDR2 FYNNEI. The V end lost 2 bases, the J end lost 2 bases, and 13 bases lay between the germline ends. The CDR3 reads CASSETSGDPGNTIYF. The CDR3 DNA follows: TGTGCCAGCAGTGAAACGTCAGGGGACCCTGGAAACACCATATATTTT.